One and the same sample provided the 28 T cell receptor beta chains below, sequenced in a study of shared clonotypes between healthy human individuals. Terminally differentiated effector memory CD45RA+ cells were excluded from the naive CD8 cells, which were CD45RO-negative and positively selected for CCR7. Assay: immunoSEQ multiplex PCR; the TCRdb copy retains only in-frame clones and omits some. The sample records about 2.1 million clones, just over 90% being singletons. Sequences were obtained from naive CD8+ T cells from PBMCs. All receptors derive from a man younger than 35 in good health. Some clones in this sample may be carry-over from other donors' samples.

In the case of this clone: Other DNA variants within this sample encode the same CDR3. V and J are TRBV5-4 and TRBJ2-3; the D is unclear. Trimming pared 1 base from V and 1 base from J, leaving 10 bases between. There are 15 residues in the CDR3. Germline CDR1 SGHNT, CDR2 YYREEE (reference sequence). The CDR3 nucleotides read TGTGCCAGCAGCTTGAGGCGCGAACGCACAGATACGCAGTATTTT. Its protein product is CASSLRRERTDTQYF.

Written as DNA, the CDR3 is TGTGCCACCAGCTCCCGGAGTCAAGAGACCCAGTACTTC. Translated, it gives CATSSRSQETQYF. The chain carries TRBV15 and TRBJ2-5; D not resolved. This CDR3 is built from 13 residues. From germline, CDR1 is LNHNV and CDR2 YYDKDF (reference sequence). V was trimmed by 5 bases and J by 2 bases, leaving 9 bases between them.

J is TRBJ1-2 and V is TRBV5-5; 7 bases line up with TRBD1. CDR1 and CDR2 (germline): SGHKS, YYEKEE (reference sequence). The CDR3 totals 14 residues. V lost 2 bases and J lost 5; bases outside the gene matches: 6. CDR3 in DNA: TGTGCCAGCAGCTTTCCAGGGGGAGGGTATGGCTACACCTTC. Translating it yields CASSFPGGGYGYTF.

Note on this clone: Other DNA sequences from this sample encode an identical CDR3 as well. This rearrangement joins TRBV7-9 to TRBJ2-7, with TRBD1 as a possible D gene (5 bases). The germline V and J ends were trimmed by 5 bases and 1 base, with 9 bases remaining between them. Germline V gene sequence: CDR1 SEHNR, CDR2 FQNEAQ (reference sequence). The CDR3 length is 13 residues. The CDR3 reads CASSPRVSYEQYF. The CDR3 bases are TGTGCCAGCAGCCCCAGGGTGTCCTACGAGCAGTACTTC.

The rearrangement joins TRBV6-5 to TRBJ2-3, with D perhaps TRBD1 or TRBD2 (5 bases each). This CDR3 has 14 residues. Trimming removed 6 bases from V and 2 bases from J, with 12 bases in between. CDR1 and CDR2 (germline): MNHEY, SVGAGI. The CDR3 here is CASSRDRYTDTQYF. The CDR3 nucleotides are TGTGCCAGCAGCCGGGACCGATACACAGATACGCAGTATTTT.

This clone appeared once. Other DNA sequences of this sample code for an identical CDR3. The V and J genes are TRBV7-9 and TRBJ1-5; the D is unclear. Trimming shortened V by 0 bases and J by 1 base, and 7 bases separated the two germline ends. Germline V gene sequence: CDR1 SEHNR, CDR2 FQNEAQ (reference sequence). The CDR3 spans 15 residues. CDR3 in DNA: TGTGCCAGCAGCTTAGCCCCCGGGAGCAATCAGCCCCAGCATTTT. Translated, it gives CASSLAPGSNQPQHF.

This clone has just one count. The chain carries TRBV9 and TRBJ2-3; 11 bases are a match to TRBD2. Per germline, CDR1 SGDLS and CDR2 YYNGEE. Trimming removed 2 bases from V and 4 bases from J; junction bases left unmatched: 15. This CDR3 region has 19 residues. CDR3 nucleotides: TGTGCCAGCAGCGTGGACCGTAGCGGGAGGGCCGTGAGGGCAGATACGCAGTATTTT. This codes for CASSVDRSGRAVRADTQYF.

The gene calls are TRBV6-5 and TRBJ2-7; D may be TRBD1 (5 bases). This CDR3 spans 13 amino acids. The V end lost 2 bases, the J end lost 7 bases, and 12 bases lay between the germline ends. The germline V gene encodes CDR1 MNHEY and CDR2 SVGAGI. Here the CDR3 DNA reads TGTGCCAGCAGTTACGGGGCAGGGATGGAGCAGTACTTC. Translated: CASSYGAGMEQYF.

As for this clone: The sample has other DNA sequences that encode this CDR3 too. This sequence joins TRBV28 and TRBJ1-1; no clear D. The CDR3 spans 15 residues. V gave up 2 bases and J gave up 1 base, with 11 bases separating them. Germline V lookup: CDR1 MDHEN, CDR2 SYDVKM. The CDR3 loop is CASSLLAGGNTEAFF. The CDR3, as DNA: TGTGCCAGCAGTTTACTCGCAGGAGGGAACACTGAAGCTTTCTTT.

V and J are TRBV27 and TRBJ2-7; D may match TRBD1 or TRBD2 (5 bases each). The CDR3 extends over 14 amino acids. The germline V and J ends were trimmed by 3 bases and 5 bases, with 14 bases remaining between them. Germline-derived CDR1 and CDR2 are MNHEY and SMNVEV (reference sequence). The CDR3 protein is CASSFAGAGHEQYF. In DNA, the CDR3 is TGTGCCAGCAGTTTTGCCGGGGCCGGCCACGAGCAGTACTTC.

This sequence joins TRBV11-2 and TRBJ2-7; D remains ambiguous. The CDR3 is 14 residues long. V was cut by 3 bases and J by 4 bases, with 13 bases left in between. Looked up from germline, CDR1 is SGHAT and CDR2 is FQNNGV. CDR3 amino acids: CASSFTGRSYEQYF. The CDR3 nucleotides are TGTGCCAGCAGCTTTACCGGCAGGAGTTACGAGCAGTACTTC.

CDR3: CASSLITDSAIYF. The CDR3 region has the DNA TGTGCCAGCAGCTTAATCACGGACAGTGCCATATATTTT. This chain links TRBV7-2 with TRBJ1-3, with D possibly being TRBD1 (6 bases). V was clipped by 2 bases and J by 11 bases, with 13 bases between them. The CDR3 extends over 13 amino acids. Germline V CDR1 and CDR2: SGHTA, FQGNSA.

The rearrangement joins TRBV19 to TRBJ2-7; D unclear. Germline loops: CDR1 LNHDA, CDR2 SQIVND (reference sequence). The CDR3 sequence is 15 residues long. Trimming shortened V by 0 bases and J by 3 bases, and 12 bases separated the two germline ends. DNA for the CDR3: TGTGCCAGTAGTATAGATCTGGGCACCTACTACGAGCAGTACTTC. This codes for CASSIDLGTYYEQYF. Looking up the rest from reference TRBV19 and TRBJ2-7 gives the full variable domain: DGGITQSPKYLFRKEGQNVTLSCEQNLNHDAMYWYRQDPGQGLRLIYYSQIVNDFQKGDIAEGYSVSREKKESFPLTVTSAQKNPTAFYLCASSIDLGTYYEQYFGPGTRLTVT.

This clone came up once. The V call is TRBV27, the J call TRBJ1-5; D perhaps matches TRBD1 (5 bases). Germline lookup yields CDR1 MNHEY and CDR2 SMNVEV (reference sequence). This CDR3 has 14 residues. Trimming took off 4 bases at V and 2 bases at J, with 9 bases between the two ends. Written as DNA, the CDR3 is TGTGCCAGCAGTTCCAGGGATGGCAATCAGCCCCAGCATTTT. This gives the protein CASSSRDGNQPQHF.

This rearrangement joins TRBV4-3 to TRBJ2-1, with D unclear. Germline-derived CDR1 and CDR2 are LGHNA and YSLEER. The CDR3 runs 16 residues. The V end lost 0 bases, the J end lost 0 bases, and 9 bases lay between the germline ends. As DNA, the CDR3 is TGCGCCAGCAGCCAAGATCCAGCGTCCTCCTACAATGAGCAGTTCTTC. Protein sequence: CASSQDPASSYNEQFF.

For this clone: Distinct nucleotide sequences in the sample also encode this CDR3. Here the CDR3 reads CASSFSLGGTEAFF. The CDR3 region has the DNA TGTGCCAGCAGTTTTTCGCTGGGGGGAACTGAAGCTTTCTTT. The chain couples TRBV27 to TRBJ1-1; tentatively, D is TRBD1 (5 bases). The germline V gene has CDR1 MNHEY and CDR2 SMNVEV (reference sequence). The V end was cut by 3 bases, the J end by 5 bases, with 13 bases between. This CDR3 is built from 14 residues.

In this sample, this clone turned up once. J is TRBJ2-2 and V is TRBV4-1; 8 bases are a match to TRBD1. With 0 bases clipped from V and 4 bases from J, the junction kept 4 bases outside the gene matches. The CDR3 sequence is 16 residues long. CDR1 and CDR2 from the germline V gene are MGHRA and YSYEKL. The CDR3 coding sequence is TGCGCCAGCAGCCAAGAGGACAGGGACCTCACCGGGGAGCTGTTTTTT. It encodes CASSQEDRDLTGELFF.

The rearrangement links TRBV6-1 to TRBJ1-2; the D is unclear. Germline values: CDR1 MNHNS, CDR2 SASEGT. This CDR3 contains 10 residues. The CDR3 bases are TGTGCAGTTCTGGGCTATGGCTACACCTTC. Protein product: CAVLGYGYTF.

This rearrangement joins TRBV29-1 to TRBJ2-7; D ambiguous. V lost 1 base and J 2 bases, leaving 12 bases between the germline ends. Germline CDR1 SQVTM, CDR2 ANQGSEA. The CDR3 covers 14 residues. The CDR3 loop reads CSVEGDTFPYEQYF. DNA of the CDR3: TGCAGCGTTGAAGGTGACACATTCCCCTACGAGCAGTACTTC.

The chain couples TRBV15 to TRBJ2-7; 9 bases are shared with TRBD1. CDR1 is LNHNV and CDR2 is YYDKDF in the germline V gene (reference sequence). V shed 0 bases and J 2 bases; nucleotides not matched to a gene: 2. The CDR3 is 15 residues long. Here the CDR3 reads CATSRERTGAYEQYF. CDR3 nucleotide sequence: TGTGCCACCAGCAGAGAGAGGACAGGGGCCTACGAGCAGTACTTC.

The chain carries TRBV9 and TRBJ1-2; D is unresolved. V lost 0 bases to trimming and J lost 4 bases, with 7 bases between them. This CDR3 spans 13 amino acids. Germline V gene sequence: CDR1 SGDLS, CDR2 YYNGEE. The CDR3 DNA sequence: TGTGCCAGCAGCGTAGGCGGGATCTATGGCTACACCTTC. Residues: CASSVGGIYGYTF. Supplemented by reference TRBV9 and TRBJ1-2, the full variable domain reads DSGVTQTPKHLITATGQRVTLRCSPRSGDLSVYWYQQSLDQGLQFLIQYYNGEERAKGNILERFSAQQFPDLHSELNLSSLELGDSALYFCASSVGGIYGYTFGSGTRLTVV.

The V call is TRBV5-1, the J call TRBJ2-2; the match to TRBD2 covers 11 bases. The germline V gene encodes CDR1 SGHRS and CDR2 YFSETQ. The CDR3 length is 15 residues. Losses at the gene ends were 1 base for V and 7 bases for J; bases not matched to a gene: 3. CDR3 sequence: CASSLTSGSHGELFF. CDR3 sequence (DNA): TGCGCCAGCAGCTTGACTAGCGGGAGCCACGGGGAGCTGTTTTTT.

Regarding this clone: In the same sample, other DNA sequences code for this CDR3. The chain couples TRBV27 to TRBJ2-7; 8 positions match TRBD1. CDR3 size: 14 residues. Germline loops: CDR1 MNHEY, CDR2 SMNVEV (reference sequence). V dropped 5 bases and J dropped 1; count of bases not matched to a gene: 4. The CDR3 protein is CASSPRQGSYEQYF. Here the CDR3 DNA reads TGTGCCAGCAGTCCACGACAGGGGTCCTACGAGCAGTACTTC.

CDR3 sequence: CASSDFQGEINQPQHF. DNA of the CDR3: TGTGCCAGCAGTGATTTTCAGGGGGAGATCAATCAGCCCCAGCATTTT. The chain employs TRBV6-1 and TRBJ1-5; 7 nucleotides align to TRBD1. In germline, CDR1 is MNHNS, CDR2 SASEGT. V shed 3 bases and J 3 bases; nucleotides not matched to a gene: 8. The CDR3 is 16 amino acids.

The chain carries TRBV4-2 and TRBJ2-2; 9 bases align to TRBD2. Germline V gene sequence: CDR1 LGHNA, CDR2 YNFKEQ. CDR3 size: 16 residues. J lost 3 bases, V lost 0 bases, and 2 bases had no gene match. This chain's CDR3 is CASSQEGGRDTGELFF. CDR3 nucleotides: TGTGCCAGCAGCCAAGAGGGCGGGAGGGACACCGGGGAGCTGTTTTTT.

This chain joins TRBV7-8 and TRBJ2-1, with D maybe TRBD2 (5 bases). Between the trimmed V and J ends, which lost 5 bases and 8 bases, there was a span of 19 bases. Germline-derived CDR1 and CDR2 are SGHVS and FQNEAQ. The CDR3 is made up of 15 amino acids. The CDR3 region is CASSPIVLRVHEQFF. In DNA form, the CDR3 reads TGTGCCAGCAGCCCCATTGTTTTGAGGGTTCATGAGCAGTTCTTC.

J is TRBJ2-5 and V is TRBV6-9; D possibly corresponds to TRBD1 (5 bases). CDR1 is MNHGY, CDR2 SVAAGI, per germline. The V end lost 8 bases, the J end lost 5 bases, and 21 bases lay between the germline ends. CDR3 length: 15 amino acids. Here the CDR3 reads CASLIRAGLGETQYF. The CDR3 DNA sequence: TGTGCCAGCCTAATTCGGGCAGGGCTAGGTGAGACCCAGTACTTC.

The chain joins TRBV29-1 to TRBJ2-3, with no clear D. The germline V gene encodes CDR1 SQVTM and CDR2 ANQGSEA. This CDR3 spans 14 amino acids. V lost 0 bases and J lost 1, with 8 bases in between. The DNA of the CDR3 is TGCAGCGTTGAAGATATATCGGGCACAGATACGCAGTATTTT. Translation: CSVEDISGTDTQYF.